Listed below are T cell receptor beta chains from one sample, sequenced in a study of identical twins. Each CDR3 protein is one row after TCRdb ran MiXCR on the 5' RACE reads. The repertoire holds more than 1.5 million distinct CDR3 sequences, with less than 40% as singletons. The sample taken for sequencing was cord blood. These receptors all come from a newborn girl in good health. The CDR3 runs from the conserved cysteine through the conserved F or W. D genes are given only for firm matches. Size tells how often a clone was seen (once, few, many) or the class of an expanded clone, and some rows leave it out.

V	D	size	J	DNA	CDR3
TRBV5-1	-	-	TRBJ2-7	TGCGCCAGCAGCTTGGCCCACGGAGAGCAGTACTTC	CASSLAHGEQYF
TRBV12-3/TRBV12-4	-	-	TRBJ2-1	TGTGCCAGCAGTCCCAAGACTCGAAACGACAATGAGCAGTTCTTC	CASSPKTRNDNEQFF
TRBV15	-	few	TRBJ1-1	TGTGCCACCAGCAGAGATGTCACTGAAGCTTTCTTT	CATSRDVTEAFF
TRBV5-4	-	-	TRBJ2-3	TGTGCCAGCAGCTTGCTAAAGACCACAGATACGCAGTATTTT	CASSLLKTTDTQYF
TRBV2	-	few	TRBJ2-1	TGTGCCAGCAGTGATCCAGGGCGGGTCACAAATGAGCAGTTCTTC	CASSDPGRVTNEQFF
TRBV6-2/TRBV6-3	TRBD2	many	TRBJ2-5	TGTGCCAGCAGTTACTCTCGGACTAGCGGCCAAGAGACCCAGTACTTC	CASSYSRTSGQETQYF
TRBV29-1	-	-	TRBJ1-5	TGCAGTGTTGAAGATCGCGAGACGGGAGGCAATCAGCCCCAGCATTTT	CSVEDRETGGNQPQHF
TRBV9	TRBD1	-	TRBJ2-1	TGTGCCAGCAGCGTAGACCCGGGACAGGCCTACAATGAGCAGTTCTTC	CASSVDPGQAYNEQFF
TRBV10-3	TRBD2	once	TRBJ2-1	TGTGCCATCAGTGAGGGGGGACTAGCGGGAGCGTACAATGAGCAGTTCTTC	CAISEGGLAGAYNEQFF
TRBV5-1	TRBD2	few	TRBJ2-1	TGCGCCAGCAGCTTGAAGGCTAGCGGGAGATACAATGAGCAGTTCTTC	CASSLKASGRYNEQFF
TRBV6-1	-	-	TRBJ1-6	TGTGCCAGCAGTGAATCCGCGGGAGGGGCCATGAATTCACCCCTCCACTTT	CASSESAGGAMNSPLHF
TRBV7-2	TRBD2	-	TRBJ2-3	TGTGCCAGCAGCCACAGACTAGCGGGGGCAGATACGCAGTATTTT	CASSHRLAGADTQYF
TRBV29-1	TRBD2	once	TRBJ2-1	TGCAGCGTTGCCCAGACTAGCGGGAGCGCGAATGAGCAGTTCTTC	CSVAQTSGSANEQFF
TRBV10-3	TRBD2	few	TRBJ2-3	TGTGCCATCAGTGAGGGACTAGCGGGAGCTACGCAGTATTTT	CAISEGLAGATQYF
TRBV19	-	-	TRBJ2-4	TGTGCCAGTAGTATCGGGAACCGTTTAGCCAAAAACATTCAGTACTTC	CASSIGNRLAKNIQYF
TRBV7-2	TRBD2	few	TRBJ2-1	TGTGCCAGCAGCCTACACACTAGCGGGAGGGTGGTAGCAGAGCAGTTCTTC	CASSLHTSGRVVAEQFF
TRBV9	-	once	TRBJ1-1	TGTGCCAGCAGCGTAAACCTGGGGCTGAACACTGAAGCTTTCTTT	CASSVNLGLNTEAFF
TRBV3-1	TRBD2	-	TRBJ2-7	TGTGCCAGCAGCCACCTTAGCGGGAGTCACGAGCAGTACTTC	CASSHLSGSHEQYF
TRBV12-3/TRBV12-4	TRBD1	-	TRBJ2-5	TGTGCCAGCAGTCACTCGGGACAGGGGAGAGGTCAAGAGACCCAGTACTTC	CASSHSGQGRGQETQYF
TRBV15	-	many	TRBJ1-2	TGTGCCACCAGCAGAGATCTTGGGGGTTCCTATGGCTACACCTTC	CATSRDLGGSYGYTF
TRBV6-8	TRBD1	many	TRBJ2-4	TGTGCCAGCAGACTCAGGGGGCGTGAGCAGTACTTC	CASRLRGREQYF
TRBV12-3/TRBV12-4	-	-	TRBJ2-5	TGTGCCAGCAGCGACCATCTCGTTAGGGAAAAGACCCAGTACTTC	CASSDHLVREKTQYF
TRBV4-1	-	-	TRBJ1-5	TGCGCCAGCAGCCGCACCCCGGGGGGCTATCAGCCCCAGCATTTT	CASSRTPGGYQPQHF
TRBV4-2	-	many	TRBJ2-7	TGTGCCAGCAGCCAAGGCGGACAGTTTTCCTACGAGCAGTACTTC	CASSQGGQFSYEQYF
TRBV16	-	once	TRBJ1-1	TGTGCCAGCAGCCAATCTGTATTCAACACTGAAGCTTTCTTT	CASSQSVFNTEAFF
TRBV20-1	TRBD2	few	TRBJ2-3	TGCAGTGCTCAGACTAGCGGGTTAGAAAATACGCAGTATTTT	CSAQTSGLENTQYF
TRBV20-1	-	-	TRBJ2-3	TGCAGTGCTAGAGATTGGGCAGGGGCCACAGATACGCAGTATTTT	CSARDWAGATDTQYF
TRBV6-5	TRBD2	few	TRBJ2-5	TGTGCCAGCAGCACCGGGACTAGCCCAGAGACCCAGTACTTC	CASSTGTSPETQYF
TRBV20-1	-	few	TRBJ2-3	TGCAGTGCTAGGGCCTTGAGGGGGGGCACAGATACGCAGTATTTT	CSARALRGGTDTQYF
TRBV4-1	TRBD2	-	TRBJ2-7	TGCGCCAGCAGCCAGGGATTGACTAGCGGGAGATACGAGCAGTACTTC	CASSQGLTSGRYEQYF
TRBV28	TRBD2	-	TRBJ2-3	TGTACCAGCAGTTTAGTCGGACTAGCGGGAGCAGATACGCAGTATTTT	CTSSLVGLAGADTQYF
TRBV10-3	-	-	TRBJ2-1	TGTGCCATCGGAGGAGGGGGGGGCTCCTACAATGGGCAGTTCTTC	CAIGGGGGSYNGQFF
TRBV4-1	-	many	TRBJ2-1	TGTGCCAGCAGCCAAGAGTTAGGCTACAATGAGCAGTTCTTC	CASSQELGYNEQFF
TRBV27	-	-	TRBJ1-2	TGTGCCAGCAGTTTACGTCGGTTCAAGGGCTATGGCTACACCTTC	CASSLRRFKGYGYTF
TRBV5-1	-	few	TRBJ1-2	TGCGCCAGCAGCTTGGCCGGCTCCCAGACCCCCTATGGCTACACCTTC	CASSLAGSQTPYGYTF
TRBV4-2	TRBD1	many	TRBJ2-1	TGTGCCAGCAGCCGGAACTCCGGGACAGGGCCTCACAATGAGCAGTTCTTC	CASSRNSGTGPHNEQFF
TRBV2	TRBD2	few	TRBJ2-3	TGTGCCAGCAAAAATCTAGCGGGTGGCACAGATACGCAGTATTTT	CASKNLAGGTDTQYF
TRBV27	-	-	TRBJ1-1	TGTGCCAGCAGTTTATGGAACGGAGGGGAGAACACTGAAGCTTTCTTT	CASSLWNGGENTEAFF
TRBV28	-	few	TRBJ2-7	TGTGCCAGCAGCCTCGAGTACTACTACTACGAGCAGTACTTC	CASSLEYYYYEQYF
TRBV30	TRBD2	once	TRBJ2-1	TGTGCCTGGAGTAATGTACTAGCGGGGGGGCCCTACAATGAGCAGTTCTTC	CAWSNVLAGGPYNEQFF
TRBV4-1	-	-	TRBJ2-1	TGCGCCAGCAGCCTAGCTCTAGTAGCTGAGCAGTTCTTC	CASSLALVAEQFF
TRBV7-2	-	-	TRBJ1-2	TGTGCCAGCAGCTTAGCGCGGACGGGGGGCGGCTATGGCTACACCTTC	CASSLARTGGGYGYTF
TRBV6-5	-	-	TRBJ2-7	TGTGCCAGCAGTTACTTAAGCGCCAGAGGGGTCTACGAGCAGTACTTC	CASSYLSARGVYEQYF
TRBV27	TRBD2	many	TRBJ2-7	TGTGCCAGCAGTTTACAGCGGGAGGGTTTCTACGAGCAGTACTTC	CASSLQREGFYEQYF
TRBV7-2	-	-	TRBJ1-5	TGTGCCAGCAGCTTCACCGGGTTGCCCCAGCATTTT	CASSFTGLPQHF
TRBV20-1	-	few	TRBJ2-5	TGCAGCCATGGGACTTGGGAGACCCAGTACTTC	CSHGTWETQYF